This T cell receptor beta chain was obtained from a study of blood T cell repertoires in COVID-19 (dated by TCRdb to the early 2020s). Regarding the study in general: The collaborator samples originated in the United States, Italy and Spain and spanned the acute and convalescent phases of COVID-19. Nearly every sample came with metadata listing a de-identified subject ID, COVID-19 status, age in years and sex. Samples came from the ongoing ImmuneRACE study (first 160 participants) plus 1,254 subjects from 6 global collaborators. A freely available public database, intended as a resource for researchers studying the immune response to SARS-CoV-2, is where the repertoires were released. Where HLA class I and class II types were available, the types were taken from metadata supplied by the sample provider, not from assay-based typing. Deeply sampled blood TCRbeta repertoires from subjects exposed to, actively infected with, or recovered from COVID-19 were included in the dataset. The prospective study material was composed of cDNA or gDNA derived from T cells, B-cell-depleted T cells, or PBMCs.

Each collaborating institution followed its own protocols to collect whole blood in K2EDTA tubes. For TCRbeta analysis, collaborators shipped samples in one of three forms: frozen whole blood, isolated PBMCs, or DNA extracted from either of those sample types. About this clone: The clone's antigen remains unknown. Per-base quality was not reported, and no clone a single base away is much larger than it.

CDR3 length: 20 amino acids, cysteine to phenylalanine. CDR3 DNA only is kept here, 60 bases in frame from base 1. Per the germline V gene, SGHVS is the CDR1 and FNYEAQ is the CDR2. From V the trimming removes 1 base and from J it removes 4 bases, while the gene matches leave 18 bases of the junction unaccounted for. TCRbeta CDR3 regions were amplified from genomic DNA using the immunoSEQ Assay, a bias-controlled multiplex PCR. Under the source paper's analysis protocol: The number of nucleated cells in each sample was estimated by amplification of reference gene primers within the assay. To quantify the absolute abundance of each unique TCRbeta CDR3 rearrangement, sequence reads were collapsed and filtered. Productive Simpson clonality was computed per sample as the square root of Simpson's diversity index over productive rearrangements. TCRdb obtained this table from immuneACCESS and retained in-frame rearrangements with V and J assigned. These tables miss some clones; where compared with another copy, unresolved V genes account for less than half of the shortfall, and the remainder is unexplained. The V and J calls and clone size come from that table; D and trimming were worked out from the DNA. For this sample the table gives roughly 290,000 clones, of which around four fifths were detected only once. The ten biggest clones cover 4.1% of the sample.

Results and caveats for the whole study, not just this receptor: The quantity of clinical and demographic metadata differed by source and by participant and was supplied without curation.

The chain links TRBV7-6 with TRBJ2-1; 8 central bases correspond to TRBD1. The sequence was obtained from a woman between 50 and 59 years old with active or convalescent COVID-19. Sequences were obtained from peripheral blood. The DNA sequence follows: TGTGCCAGCAGCTTAGGAGGCAGGGGGCGCGTCTTCGAAGGGTACAATGAGCAGTTCTTC. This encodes CASSLGGRGRVFEGYNEQFF.